The subject of this entry is one TCR beta chain. Its antigen is not known. The data are from a study of T cell responses to AZD1222 COVID-19 vaccine. Study results and caveats: Seropositive status at baseline applied to only 6 or 7 AZD1222 recipients. Clonal diversity may have been underestimated in mostly white British donors. Per reports, nearly half of all spike-specific TCRs target regions that are unmutated in variants.

Data came from immunoSEQ multiplex PCR; TCRdb stores just in-frame clones and leaves some out. Among some 100,000 clones listed, 88% were seen once. The receptor comes from an adult in good health. The material was peripheral blood, obtained on day 0 of MenACWY control vaccination.

The CDR3: CASSPLTDHTEAFF. The DNA of the CDR3 is TGTGCCAGCTCACCCCTCACAGACCACACTGAAGCTTTCTTT. This sequence joins TRBV18 and TRBJ1-1; no clear D gene. This CDR3 region has 14 residues. Looked up from germline, CDR1 is KGHSH and CDR2 is LQKENI. Trimming took 3 bases from V and 3 from J, leaving 11 bases between them. Full variable domain (remainder filled in from reference TRBV18 and TRBJ1-1): NAGVMQNPRHLVRRRGQEARLRCSPMKGHSHVYWYRQLPEEGLKFMVYLQKENIIDESGMPKERFSAEFPKEGPSILRIQQVVRGDSAAYFCASSPLTDHTEAFFGQGTRLTVV.